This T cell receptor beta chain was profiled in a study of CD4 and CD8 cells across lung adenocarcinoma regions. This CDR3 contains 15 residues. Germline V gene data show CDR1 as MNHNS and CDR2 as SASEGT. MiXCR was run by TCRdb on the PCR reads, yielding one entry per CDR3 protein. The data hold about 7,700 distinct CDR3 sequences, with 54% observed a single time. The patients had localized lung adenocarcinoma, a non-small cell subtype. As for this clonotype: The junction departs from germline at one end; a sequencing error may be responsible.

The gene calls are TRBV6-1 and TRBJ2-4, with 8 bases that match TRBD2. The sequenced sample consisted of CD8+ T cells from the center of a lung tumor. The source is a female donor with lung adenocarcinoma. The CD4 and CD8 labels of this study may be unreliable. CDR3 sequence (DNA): TGTGCCAGCAGCGAAGGGGCGGGAGGCGAAGACATGCAGTACTTT. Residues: CASSEGAGGEDMQYF.